These 3 T cell receptor beta chains originate from one sample sequenced in a study of kidney transplant recipient with SARS-CoV-2 infection. TCRdb reanalysed the reads using MiXCR and keeps one entry per CDR3 protein. The table records about 250,000 distinct CDR3 sequences, more than 25% of them present only once. The material sequenced was a blood sample, taken at baseline and on approximately day 120 from a kidney transplant recipient. These receptors were taken from a male patient between 25 and 40 years old who had COVID-19 and was a kidney transplant recipient. Some T cells here may be from the graft donor.

About this clonotype itself: A read error may explain this, as a much larger clone is one base away. V is TRBV7-2 and J is TRBJ2-2, with TRBD2 matching 9 bases. The CDR3 consists of 13 residues. Germline V gene data show CDR1 as SGHTA and CDR2 as FQGNSA. The V gene end was trimmed by 3 bases and the J gene end by 9 bases; junction bases not matched to a gene: 2. This CDR3 is CTSSFASGRELFF. In nucleotides, the CDR3 is TGTACCAGCAGCTTTGCTAGCGGGAGGGAGCTGTTTTTT.

Note on this clonotype: Just one base apart from a much larger clone, this may be a read error. V usage is TRBV7-9 and J usage is TRBJ1-1, with no clear D. V was clipped by 3 bases and J by 12 bases, with 14 bases between them. Per the germline V gene, CDR1 is SEHNR and CDR2 is FQNEAQ (reference sequence). The CDR3 contains 12 residues. For the CDR3, the DNA is TGTGCCAGCAGCTTTATGAGGGAATTGACTTTCTTT. This translates into CASSFMRELTFF.

The rearrangement uses TRBV6-5 and TRBJ2-1, with D perhaps matching TRBD1 (6 bases). The CDR3 sequence is 16 residues long. V lost 2 bases, J lost 8 bases, and 19 bases lay in between. Germline values: CDR1 MNHEY, CDR2 SVGAGI. CDR3 DNA sequence: TGTGCCAGCAGTTACAAGGGGATCGTAGGGGGTGATGAGCAGTTCTTC. Translation gives CASSYKGIVGGDEQFF.